This record concerns one TCR beta chain sequence. Some clones are missing from TCRdb's copy, which holds only in-frame ones; the method was immunoSEQ multiplex PCR. The sample carries around 78,000 clones, 75% to 90% recorded once. The source of the sample is a study of T cell responses to AZD1222 COVID-19 vaccine. CDR1 and CDR2 from the germline V gene are GTSNPN and SVGIG (reference sequence). The CDR3 runs to 11 residues. Between the trimmed V and J ends, which lost 5 bases and 6 bases, there was a span of 5 bases. The specimen was peripheral blood, collected 28 days after the second AZD1222 dose. The chain links TRBV30 to TRBJ1-6; D gene ambiguous. The receptor was isolated from an adult who received the AZD1222 COVID-19 vaccine. CDR3 DNA: TGTGCCTGGGGCTTTAATTCACCCCTCCACTTT. Residues: CAWGFNSPLHF.